This T cell receptor beta chain was obtained from a study of blood T cell repertoires in COVID-19. Study details: The study drew acute and convalescent COVID-19 samples from the United States, Italy and Spain. PBMCs, B-cell-depleted T cells, or T cells were the source of the cDNA or gDNA that made up the material.

As originally analysed: Nucleated cell counts were estimated from reference gene primer amplification. TCRdb's copy holds only in-frame clones and misses some; the assay was immunoSEQ multiplex PCR. The DNA was the basis for D and trimming; V, J and clone size are from that table. The data show some 78,000 clones, around 89% seen once. J lost 3 bases, V lost 4 bases, and 8 bases had no gene match. CDR1 SGDLS and CDR2 YYNGEE come from the germline V gene. The CDR3 runs 15 residues. This TCR was sampled from a woman of 80 years or more with active or convalescent COVID-19. The chain joins TRBV9 to TRBJ2-3, with TRBD2 matching 7 bases. Sequencing was done on a sample of peripheral blood. CDR3 protein: CASSLSGTGTDTQYF. Written as DNA, the CDR3 is TGTGCCAGCAGCCTAAGCGGGACGGGGACAGATACGCAGTATTTT.